This T cell receptor (beta chain) is drawn from a study of cytomegalovirus exposure and HLA in healthy donors. The wider study: HLA-typed donors were the source of around 77 million unique TCRs held in an early data release.

Findings and limits, study-wide: Researchers counted roughly 150 TCR beta chains as cytomegalovirus-associated. Available immune exposure information was restricted to CMV serostatus only.

This CDR3 is built from 13 residues. This PCR relied on a set of 60 Vbeta primers and 13 Jbeta primers. As processed by the authors: In a later analysis, of 79 million or so unique beta chains, about 10 million appeared in at least two donors. Generated by immunoSEQ multiplex PCR, the TCRdb table keeps only in-frame clones and is missing some. The DNA gave D and trimming, while V, J and clone size come from that table. Of more than 90,000 clones in the sample, about 68% were seen once. This clone was seen only once. What it binds is unknown. Sequencing was performed on PBMCs. The TCR originated in a woman between 50 and 59 years old in good health and CMV-seropositive. The rearrangement uses TRBV12-1 and TRBJ2-1; the D segment call TRBD2 is taken from the table without a DNA check. TRBV12-1 is tagged as a pseudogene. This CDR3 is CASSFSGRNEQFF. The CDR3 DNA sequence: TGTGCCAGCAGCTTTAGCGGGAGGAATGAGCAGTTCTTC.